A single sample gave rise to the 7 T cell receptor beta chains below, sequenced in a study of blood T cell repertoires in COVID-19. Repertoires were generated with immunoSEQ multiplex PCR, while TCRdb's copy carries only in-frame clones and drops some. The data contain over 200,000 clones, about 86% of them seen just once; the ten biggest clones take up approximately 3%. The specimen sequenced was peripheral blood. Receptors were obtained from a woman aged 25-40 years who had recovered from COVID-19.

The V gene is TRBV7-2, the J gene TRBJ2-3, with 10 nucleotides matching TRBD2. The germline V gene encodes CDR1 SGHTA and CDR2 FQGNSA. The CDR3 covers 16 residues. V lost 1 base to trimming and J lost 0 bases; unmatched junction nucleotides: 1. CDR3 sequence reads: CASSLELAGSTDTQYF. The CDR3 DNA sequence: TGTGCCAGCAGCTTAGAACTAGCGGGGAGCACAGATACGCAGTATTTT.

The chain carries TRBV3-1 (or the pseudogene TRBV3-2) and TRBJ1-2; TRBD1 matches at 9 bases. Germline V lookup: CDR1 LGHDT, CDR2 YNNKEL (reference sequence). This CDR3 has 15 amino acids. V shed 0 bases and J 7 bases; nucleotides not matched to a gene: 6. The CDR3 DNA follows: TGTGCCAGCAGCCAAGATCACGGACAGGGGTCTGGCTACACCTTC. This translates into CASSQDHGQGSGYTF.

The V and J genes are TRBV15 and TRBJ2-2, with D uncertain. Germline V gives CDR1 LNHNV, CDR2 YYDKDF (reference sequence). The V end was cut by 0 bases, the J end by 6 bases, with 5 bases between. The CDR3 spans 13 residues. CDR3 nucleotide sequence: TGTGCCACCAGCAGAGATCCGTCCGGGGAGCTGTTTTTT. Translated, it gives CATSRDPSGELFF.

This chain uses TRBV6-2 or TRBV6-3 with TRBJ2-2; 7 bases fit TRBD1. V shed 4 bases and J 3 bases; nucleotides not matched to a gene: 5. Germline values: CDR1 MNHEY, CDR2 SVGEGT. CDR3 size: 15 residues. CDR3 sequence: CASSSGTAYTGELFF. CDR3 coding DNA: TGTGCCAGCAGTTCCGGGACAGCTTACACCGGGGAGCTGTTTTTT.

The chain joins TRBV7-2 to TRBJ2-6; D gene ambiguous. Trimming pared 3 bases from V and 1 base from J, leaving 10 bases between. Germline loops: CDR1 SGHTA, CDR2 FQGNSA. This CDR3 spans 16 amino acids. CDR3 region: CASSFLVLSGANVLTF. The CDR3 region has the DNA TGTGCCAGCAGCTTCCTAGTTTTATCTGGGGCCAACGTCCTGACTTTC.

V is TRBV27 and J is TRBJ2-5; the match to TRBD2 covers 10 bases. This CDR3 has 14 residues. The V and J ends lost 7 bases and 2 bases, in that order; junction bases with no gene match: 4. Germline loops: CDR1 MNHEY, CDR2 SMNVEV (reference sequence). The CDR3 is CASNKRGGQETQYF. The DNA of the CDR3 is TGTGCCAGCAATAAGCGGGGGGGGCAAGAGACCCAGTACTTC.

This chain connects TRBV3-1 (or the pseudogene TRBV3-2) to TRBJ1-2; D is unresolved. Germline values: CDR1 LGHDT, CDR2 YNNKEL (reference sequence). Between the trimmed V and J ends, which lost 1 base and 4 bases, there was a span of 13 bases. The CDR3 is 15 residues long. The CDR3, as DNA: TGTGCCAGCAGCCAAGTCGGAGGACTTGCCTATGGCTACACCTTC. This sequence encodes CASSQVGGLAYGYTF.